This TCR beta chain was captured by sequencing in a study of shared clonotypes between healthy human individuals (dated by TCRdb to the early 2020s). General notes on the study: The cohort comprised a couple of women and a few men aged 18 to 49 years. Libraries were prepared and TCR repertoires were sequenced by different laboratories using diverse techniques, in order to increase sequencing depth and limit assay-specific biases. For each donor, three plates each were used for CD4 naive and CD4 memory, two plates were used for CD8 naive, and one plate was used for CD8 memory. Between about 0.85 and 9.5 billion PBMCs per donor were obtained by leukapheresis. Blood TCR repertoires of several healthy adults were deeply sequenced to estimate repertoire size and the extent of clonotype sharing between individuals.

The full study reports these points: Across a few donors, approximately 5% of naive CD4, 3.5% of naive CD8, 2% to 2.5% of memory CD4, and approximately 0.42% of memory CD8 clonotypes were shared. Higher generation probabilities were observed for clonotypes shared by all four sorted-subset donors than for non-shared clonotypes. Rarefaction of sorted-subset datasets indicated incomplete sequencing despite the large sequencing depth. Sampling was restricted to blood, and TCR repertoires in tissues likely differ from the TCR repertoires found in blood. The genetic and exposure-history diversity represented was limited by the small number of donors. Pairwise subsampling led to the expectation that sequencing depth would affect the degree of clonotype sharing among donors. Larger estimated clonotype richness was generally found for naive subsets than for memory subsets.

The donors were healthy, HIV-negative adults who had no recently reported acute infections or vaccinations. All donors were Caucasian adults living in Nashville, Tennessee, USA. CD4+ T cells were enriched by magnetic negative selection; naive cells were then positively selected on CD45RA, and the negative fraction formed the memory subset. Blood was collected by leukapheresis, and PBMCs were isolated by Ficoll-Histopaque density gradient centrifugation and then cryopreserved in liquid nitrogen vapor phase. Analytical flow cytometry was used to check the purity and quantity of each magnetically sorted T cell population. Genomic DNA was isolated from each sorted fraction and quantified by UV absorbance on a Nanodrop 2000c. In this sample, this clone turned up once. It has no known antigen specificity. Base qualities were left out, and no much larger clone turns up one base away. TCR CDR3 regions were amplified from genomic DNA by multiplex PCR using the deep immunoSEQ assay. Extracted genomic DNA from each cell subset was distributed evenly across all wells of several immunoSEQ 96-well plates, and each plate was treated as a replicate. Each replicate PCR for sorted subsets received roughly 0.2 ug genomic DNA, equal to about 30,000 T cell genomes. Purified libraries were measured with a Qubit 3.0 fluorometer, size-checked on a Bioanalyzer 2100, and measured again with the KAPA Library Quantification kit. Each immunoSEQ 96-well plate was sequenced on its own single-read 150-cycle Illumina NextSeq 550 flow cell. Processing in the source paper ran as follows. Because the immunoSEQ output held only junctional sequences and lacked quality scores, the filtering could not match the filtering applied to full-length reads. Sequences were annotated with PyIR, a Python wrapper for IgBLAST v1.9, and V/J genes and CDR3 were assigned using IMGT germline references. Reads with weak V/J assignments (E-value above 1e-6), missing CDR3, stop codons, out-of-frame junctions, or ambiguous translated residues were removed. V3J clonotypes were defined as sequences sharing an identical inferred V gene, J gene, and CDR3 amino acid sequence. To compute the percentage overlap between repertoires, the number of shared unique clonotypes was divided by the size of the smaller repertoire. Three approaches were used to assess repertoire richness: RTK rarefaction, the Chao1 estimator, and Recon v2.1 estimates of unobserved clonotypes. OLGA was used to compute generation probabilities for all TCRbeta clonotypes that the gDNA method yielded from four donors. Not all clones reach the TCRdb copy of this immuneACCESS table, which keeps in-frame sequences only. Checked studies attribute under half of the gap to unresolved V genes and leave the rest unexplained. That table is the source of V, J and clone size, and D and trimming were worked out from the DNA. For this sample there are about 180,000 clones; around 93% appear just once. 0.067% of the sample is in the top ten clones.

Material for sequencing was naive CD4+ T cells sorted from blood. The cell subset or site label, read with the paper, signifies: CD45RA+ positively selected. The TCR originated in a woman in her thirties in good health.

The nucleotide sequence reads TGTGGTAGCGGGGGTGGTTTCTACGAGCAGTACTTC. Translated, it gives CGSGGGFYEQYF. Recombination joined TRBV28 with TRBJ2-5; 9 junctional bases match TRBD2. The better agreement between TRBJ2-7 and the DNA end casts doubt on the J call. CDR3 length: 12 amino acids, cysteine to phenylalanine. The read is trimmed to its CDR3 DNA, 36 bases read in frame from base 1. The germline V gene gives CDR1 as MDHEN and CDR2 as SYDVKM.